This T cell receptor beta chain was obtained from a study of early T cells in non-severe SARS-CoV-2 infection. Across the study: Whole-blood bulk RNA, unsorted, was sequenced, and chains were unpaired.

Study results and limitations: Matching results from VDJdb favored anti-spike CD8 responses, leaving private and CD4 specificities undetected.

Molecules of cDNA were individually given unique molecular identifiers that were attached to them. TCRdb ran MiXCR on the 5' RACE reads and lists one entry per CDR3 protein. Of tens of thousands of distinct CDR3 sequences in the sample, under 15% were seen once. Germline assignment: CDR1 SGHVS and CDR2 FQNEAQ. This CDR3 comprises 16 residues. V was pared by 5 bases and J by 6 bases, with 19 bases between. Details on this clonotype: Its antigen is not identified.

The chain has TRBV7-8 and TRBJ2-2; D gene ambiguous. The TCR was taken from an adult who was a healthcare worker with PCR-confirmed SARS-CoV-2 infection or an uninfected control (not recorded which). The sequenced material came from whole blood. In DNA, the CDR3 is TGTGCCAGCAGCCCCCGCCAGAAGATCGACGCCGGGGAGCTGTTTTTT. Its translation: CASSPRQKIDAGELFF.